This T cell receptor beta chain was recovered during a study of a mutant IDH1 vaccine in newly diagnosed glioma. On the study more broadly: Either 4-6 weeks after radiotherapy alone or alongside temozolomide, vaccination was begun.

This table comes from immunoSEQ multiplex PCR, and its TCRdb copy is limited to in-frame clones, with some not included. The table shows tens of thousands of clones, with roughly 84% occurring only once. Concerning this clone: Antigen specificity is unknown.

Noted time point: week 35, safety follow-up. It was 300 ug of mutant IDH1 20-mer peptide that made up each vaccine dose, given with topical imiquimod. The V gene end was trimmed by 1 base and the J gene end by 8 bases; junction bases not matched to a gene: 2. Germline V gene sequence: CDR1 LNHNV, CDR2 YYDKDF (reference sequence). CDR3 length: 13 residues. The sequence was collected from a man between 18 and 35 years old with glioma. The starting material was PBMCs, obtained from a glioma patient whose treatment included an IDH1 peptide vaccine. The rearrangement uses TRBV15 and TRBJ1-2; 9 nucleotides match TRBD1. CDR3 amino acids: CATSRGDREGYTF. CDR3 in DNA: TGTGCCACCAGCAGAGGGGACAGGGAGGGCTACACCTTC.